These T cell receptor beta chains were read from a single sample in a study of blood T cell repertoires in COVID-19. The repertoire was sequenced with immunoSEQ multiplex PCR; TCRdb's copy has only in-frame clones and lacks some. The table has 55,000 to 80,000 clones, nearly 90% seen once. Sequenced material: peripheral blood. Receptor source: a man aged 50 to 59 with active COVID-19. Both conserved end residues are part of each CDR3. A D gene is named only where the DNA matches it firmly. For some rows the clone size is stated as once, few or many, or as a class when expanded; others skip it.

J gene: TRBJ2-1; D gene: NA; clone size: NA; V gene: TRBV7-3; CDR3 protein: CASSLTQINEQFF; CDR3 DNA: TGTGCCAGCAGCTTAACACAGATCAATGAGCAGTTCTTC
J gene: TRBJ1-2; D gene: NA; clone size: once; V gene: TRBV23-1; CDR3 protein: CASSHSPETRPYGYTF; CDR3 DNA: TGCGCCAGCAGTCACTCTCCGGAGACTCGACCCTATGGCTACACCTTC
J gene: TRBJ2-1; D gene: TRBD2; clone size: NA; V gene: TRBV25-1; CDR3 protein: CASSDPGGYNEQFF; CDR3 DNA: TGTGCCAGCAGTGATCCCGGGGGGTACAATGAGCAGTTCTTC
J gene: TRBJ1-4; D gene: TRBD1; clone size: NA; V gene: TRBV2; CDR3 protein: CASRPTGGHEKLFF; CDR3 DNA: TGTGCCAGCAGGCCGACAGGGGGCCATGAAAAACTGTTTTTT
J gene: TRBJ1-1; D gene: TRBD1; clone size: NA; V gene: TRBV11-2; CDR3 protein: CASSLRRGLTEAFF; CDR3 DNA: TGTGCCAGCAGCTTAAGGAGGGGGCTCACTGAAGCTTTCTTT
J gene: TRBJ2-1; D gene: TRBD1; clone size: NA; V gene: TRBV18; CDR3 protein: CASSLWTGVESYNEQFF; CDR3 DNA: TGTGCCAGCTCACTTTGGACAGGGGTAGAATCCTACAATGAGCAGTTCTTC
J gene: TRBJ1-1; D gene: NA; clone size: NA; V gene: TRBV21-1; CDR3 protein: CASSKVGRPSNTEAFF; CDR3 DNA: TGTGCCAGCAGCAAAGTAGGGAGACCATCAAACACTGAAGCTTTCTTT
J gene: TRBJ1-2; D gene: NA; clone size: NA; V gene: TRBV19; CDR3 protein: CASSITGLTSYGYTF; CDR3 DNA: TGTGCCAGTAGCATCACGGGACTGACTAGCTATGGCTACACCTTC
J gene: TRBJ1-2; D gene: TRBD1; clone size: few; V gene: TRBV9; CDR3 protein: CASSITGTGNYGYTF; CDR3 DNA: TGTGCCAGCAGCATCACCGGGACAGGGAACTATGGCTACACCTTC
J gene: TRBJ1-1; D gene: NA; clone size: NA; V gene: TRBV5-3; CDR3 protein: CARRYITEAFF; CDR3 DNA: TGTGCCAGAAGGTATATCACTGAAGCTTTCTTT
J gene: TRBJ2-7; D gene: NA; clone size: NA; V gene: TRBV16; CDR3 protein: CASSAYGGAYEQYF; CDR3 DNA: TGTGCCAGCAGCGCCTATGGCGGCGCCTACGAGCAGTACTTC
J gene: TRBJ1-2; D gene: NA; clone size: NA; V gene: TRBV21-1; CDR3 protein: CASSTPASGRLGYTF; CDR3 DNA: TGTGCCAGCAGCACCCCGGCATCAGGGAGGTTAGGCTACACCTTC
J gene: TRBJ2-1; D gene: TRBD2; clone size: NA; V gene: TRBV6-1; CDR3 protein: CASRSGGNNEQFF; CDR3 DNA: TGTGCCAGCAGGTCGGGGGGGAACAATGAGCAGTTCTTC
J gene: TRBJ2-2; D gene: TRBD1; clone size: NA; V gene: TRBV7-9; CDR3 protein: CASSPQTGTTGELFF; CDR3 DNA: TGTGCCAGCAGCCCCCAGACAGGGACGACCGGGGAGCTGTTTTTT
J gene: TRBJ2-1; D gene: NA; clone size: NA; V gene: TRBV10-3; CDR3 protein: CAISQPVAYEQFF; CDR3 DNA: TGTGCCATCAGCCAGCCTGTAGCCTATGAGCAGTTCTTC
J gene: TRBJ1-4; D gene: NA; clone size: NA; V gene: TRBV9; CDR3 protein: CASSVAGSPGEKLFF; CDR3 DNA: TGTGCCAGCAGCGTAGCGGGCAGTCCGGGAGAAAAACTGTTTTTT
J gene: TRBJ2-2; D gene: NA; clone size: NA; V gene: TRBV10-1; CDR3 protein: CASSESKAGNTGELFF; CDR3 DNA: TGCGCCAGCAGTGAGTCTAAGGCGGGAAACACCGGGGAGCTGTTTTTT
J gene: TRBJ1-3; D gene: TRBD1; clone size: NA; V gene: TRBV4-2; CDR3 protein: CASSHANQGQGSGNTIYF; CDR3 DNA: TGTGCCAGCAGCCATGCGAATCAGGGACAGGGCTCTGGAAACACCATATATTTT
J gene: TRBJ2-7; D gene: TRBD2; clone size: NA; V gene: TRBV14; CDR3 protein: CASSHATSGVIYEQYF; CDR3 DNA: TGTGCCAGCAGCCATGCCACTAGCGGGGTGATCTACGAGCAGTACTTC
J gene: TRBJ2-1; D gene: NA; clone size: NA; V gene: TRBV6-5; CDR3 protein: CASSTAPRSYNEQFF; CDR3 DNA: TGTGCCAGCAGTACCGCTCCGCGCTCCTACAATGAGCAGTTCTTC
J gene: TRBJ2-5; D gene: NA; clone size: NA; V gene: TRBV7-8; CDR3 protein: CASSLAGGETQYF; CDR3 DNA: TGTGCCAGCAGCTTAGCGGGGGGAGAGACCCAGTACTTC
J gene: TRBJ1-1; D gene: NA; clone size: NA; V gene: TRBV10-3; CDR3 protein: CGGVCVAFF; CDR3 DNA: TGTGGGGGGGTGTGCGTAGCTTTCTTT
J gene: TRBJ2-7; D gene: NA; clone size: NA; V gene: TRBV5-1; CDR3 protein: CASSLDGGSLDEQYF; CDR3 DNA: TGCGCCAGCAGCTTGGATGGGGGGAGCCTCGACGAGCAGTACTTC
J gene: TRBJ2-7; D gene: NA; clone size: NA; V gene: TRBV19; CDR3 protein: CASGQPYEQYF; CDR3 DNA: TGTGCGTCAGGGCAGCCCTACGAGCAGTACTTC
J gene: TRBJ1-1; D gene: TRBD1; clone size: few; V gene: TRBV2; CDR3 protein: CASSVQGRTEAFF; CDR3 DNA: TGTGCCAGCAGTGTACAGGGGCGGACTGAAGCTTTCTTT
J gene: TRBJ1-2; D gene: NA; clone size: NA; V gene: TRBV5-6; CDR3 protein: CASSLLQGSGIYGYTF; CDR3 DNA: TGTGCCAGCAGCCTCCTACAGGGCAGCGGAATCTATGGCTACACCTTC
J gene: TRBJ2-7; D gene: NA; clone size: NA; V gene: TRBV9; CDR3 protein: CASSVEVGHSYEQYF; CDR3 DNA: TGTGCCAGCAGCGTAGAGGTGGGGCACTCCTACGAGCAGTACTTC
J gene: TRBJ2-5; D gene: TRBD1; clone size: NA; V gene: TRBV9; CDR3 protein: CASSEGDRGRQETQYF; CDR3 DNA: TGTGCCAGCAGCGAAGGCGACAGGGGGCGCCAAGAGACCCAGTACTTC
J gene: TRBJ2-1; D gene: NA; clone size: once; V gene: TRBV4-1; CDR3 protein: CASSQVEEQFF; CDR3 DNA: TGCGCCAGCAGCCAAGTTGAGGAGCAGTTCTTC
J gene: TRBJ2-1; D gene: NA; clone size: NA; V gene: TRBV29-1; CDR3 protein: CSAGPDRGYYDEQFF; CDR3 DNA: TGCAGCGCTGGGCCCGATCGGGGGTATTACGATGAGCAGTTCTTC
J gene: TRBJ1-1; D gene: NA; clone size: NA; V gene: TRBV18; CDR3 protein: CASSPPGGSTEAFF; CDR3 DNA: TGTGCCAGCTCACCCCCGGGTGGGAGCACTGAAGCTTTCTTT
J gene: TRBJ2-3; D gene: TRBD1; clone size: NA; V gene: TRBV6-2/TRBV6-3; CDR3 protein: CASSYSIKHYQGELDRDTQYF; CDR3 DNA: TGTGCCAGCAGTTACTCTATAAAACACTATCAGGGGGAGCTCGACAGAGATACGCAGTATTTT
J gene: TRBJ1-2; D gene: NA; clone size: NA; V gene: TRBV12-3/TRBV12-4; CDR3 protein: CASSLVRGGYTF; CDR3 DNA: TGTGCCAGCAGTTTAGTCCGAGGAGGCTACACCTTC
J gene: TRBJ2-3; D gene: TRBD1; clone size: NA; V gene: TRBV5-4; CDR3 protein: CASSDDRVTDTQYF; CDR3 DNA: TGTGCCAGCAGCGACGACAGGGTCACAGATACGCAGTATTTT
J gene: TRBJ1-2; D gene: NA; clone size: NA; V gene: TRBV30; CDR3 protein: CAWGDGLSYGYTF; CDR3 DNA: TGTGCCTGGGGTGACGGACTAAGCTATGGCTACACCTTC
J gene: TRBJ1-2; D gene: TRBD1; clone size: NA; V gene: TRBV7-9; CDR3 protein: CASSPSPGTGPREGYTF; CDR3 DNA: TGTGCCAGCAGCCCCTCCCCCGGGACAGGGCCTCGGGAGGGCTACACCTTC
J gene: TRBJ2-1; D gene: TRBD2; clone size: NA; V gene: TRBV27; CDR3 protein: CASSPIGGGYNEQFF; CDR3 DNA: TGTGCCAGCAGTCCCATTGGCGGGGGCTACAATGAGCAGTTCTTC
J gene: TRBJ2-3; D gene: TRBD2; clone size: NA; V gene: TRBV2; CDR3 protein: CASKRAGGSGTDTQYF; CDR3 DNA: TGTGCCAGCAAACGCGCGGGGGGCTCGGGCACAGATACGCAGTATTTT
J gene: TRBJ2-3; D gene: TRBD1; clone size: NA; V gene: TRBV12-3/TRBV12-4; CDR3 protein: CASSLEGADTQYF; CDR3 DNA: TGTGCCAGCAGTTTAGAGGGGGCGGATACGCAGTATTTT
J gene: TRBJ2-7; D gene: NA; clone size: NA; V gene: TRBV7-8; CDR3 protein: CASSLAVDEQYF; CDR3 DNA: TGTGCCAGCAGCTTAGCGGTAGACGAGCAGTACTTC
J gene: TRBJ1-6; D gene: NA; clone size: NA; V gene: TRBV2; CDR3 protein: CASSAPNRAQNSPLHF; CDR3 DNA: TGTGCCAGCAGTGCCCCCAACAGGGCCCAAAATTCACCCCTCCACTTT
J gene: TRBJ2-3; D gene: TRBD1; clone size: NA; V gene: TRBV19; CDR3 protein: CASSIDPGTGSTDTQYF; CDR3 DNA: TGTGCCAGTAGTATAGATCCGGGGACAGGCAGCACAGATACGCAGTATTTT
J gene: TRBJ1-2; D gene: TRBD1; clone size: few; V gene: TRBV5-1; CDR3 protein: CASSLQGTPGYGYTF; CDR3 DNA: TGCGCCAGCAGCTTACAGGGGACGCCCGGCTATGGCTACACCTTC
J gene: TRBJ2-1; D gene: NA; clone size: NA; V gene: TRBV5-1; CDR3 protein: CASSLAPRQLLDYEQFF; CDR3 DNA: TGCGCCAGCAGCTTGGCCCCCCGACAGCTTCTTGATTATGAGCAGTTCTTC
J gene: TRBJ1-1; D gene: NA; clone size: NA; V gene: TRBV12-5; CDR3 protein: CASGLVNLLEDEAFF; CDR3 DNA: TGTGCTAGTGGTTTGGTAAACCTACTCGAAGATGAAGCTTTCTTT
J gene: TRBJ1-4; D gene: NA; clone size: NA; V gene: TRBV4-2; CDR3 protein: CASSQVGSGFGEKLFF; CDR3 DNA: TGTGCCAGCAGCCAAGTAGGGTCAGGGTTTGGTGAAAAACTGTTTTTT
J gene: TRBJ2-7; D gene: TRBD2; clone size: once; V gene: TRBV10-3; CDR3 protein: CAIRTSGGSYEQYF; CDR3 DNA: TGTGCCATAAGGACTAGCGGGGGCTCCTACGAGCAGTACTTC
J gene: TRBJ2-1; D gene: TRBD1; clone size: NA; V gene: TRBV19; CDR3 protein: CASSPWAVTGGLGEQFF; CDR3 DNA: TGTGCCAGTAGTCCATGGGCTGTTACAGGGGGCCTCGGTGAGCAGTTCTTC
J gene: TRBJ1-2; D gene: NA; clone size: few; V gene: TRBV9; CDR3 protein: CASSARVDLFYGYTF; CDR3 DNA: TGTGCCAGCAGCGCTCGCGTAGATCTTTTCTATGGCTACACCTTC
J gene: TRBJ1-1; D gene: NA; clone size: NA; V gene: TRBV20-1; CDR3 protein: CSAPARGEAFF; CDR3 DNA: TGCAGTGCTCCAGCCCGGGGGGAAGCTTTCTTT
J gene: TRBJ1-1; D gene: TRBD1; clone size: NA; V gene: TRBV7-2; CDR3 protein: CASSQPRDRGTEAFF; CDR3 DNA: TGTGCCAGCAGCCAACCAAGGGACAGGGGTACTGAAGCTTTCTTT
J gene: TRBJ2-1; D gene: NA; clone size: NA; V gene: TRBV4-3; CDR3 protein: CASSQDPVGGDEQFF; CDR3 DNA: TGCGCCAGCAGCCAAGATCCAGTTGGAGGGGATGAGCAGTTCTTC
J gene: TRBJ1-5; D gene: NA; clone size: NA; V gene: TRBV18; CDR3 protein: CASSTGAGAVQPQHF; CDR3 DNA: TGTGCCAGCTCAACTGGCGCAGGGGCCGTTCAGCCCCAGCATTTT
J gene: TRBJ1-6; D gene: NA; clone size: NA; V gene: TRBV27; CDR3 protein: CASSPQAQGYSPLHF; CDR3 DNA: TGTGCCAGCAGCCCTCAGGCGCAGGGCTATTCACCCCTCCACTTT
J gene: TRBJ2-1; D gene: NA; clone size: NA; V gene: TRBV4-2; CDR3 protein: CASSREAELYNEQFF; CDR3 DNA: TGTGCCAGCAGCCGAGAGGCGGAACTCTACAATGAGCAGTTCTTC